The sequence of this TCR beta chain was determined in a study of human T cells and chemical hapten exposure (dated by TCRdb to about 2021). Regarding the study in general: Libraries were pooled for sequencing, and per-sample TCR yields varied mainly because of small differences in library volumes within the pool. Peripheral blood TCR repertoire changes were tracked in vivo in alopecia patients during primary and secondary sensitization to the hapten diphenylcyclopropenone (DPC). From each blood RNA sample, both TCR alpha and TCR beta chains were sequenced. Study-wide findings and limitations: After repeated subsampling, the strength of the expansion versus patch-test correlation and the threshold at which it became significant changed. DPC sensitization did not change the number of TCRs with a frequency above 1 in 1000, and there was no evidence of changes in global repertoire structure.

Total RNA was extracted from unfractionated whole blood that had been collected in Tempus Blood RNA tubes. Five or six healthy volunteers were used as TCR sequencing controls and were bled at day 0, 2 weeks and 6 weeks. The library was generated by 5' RACE. Instrument used: Illumina MiSeq. Library preparation attached unique molecular identifiers to individual cDNA molecules for quantitative, reproducible TCR counting. Turning to the authors' computational methods: A median of about 87,000 TCRs per sample was observed, with a range of about 20,000 to 700,000. V, J and CDR3 annotation of the TCR reads was performed with the Decombinator software suite. Every sample was subsampled to the same number of TCRs (28,000) for the PS versus PT1 abundance plots. Expanded TCRs were defined as absent before sensitization and observed at least eight times at the 2-week time point. TCRdb reprocessing: public reads trimmed at Q25 with fastp, clones called with MiXCR, in-frame beta chains kept. Every distinct CDR3 protein forms one entry, paired with its most common genes and DNA. Clone size and V and J calls follow TCRdb, not the original study. The sample table holds around 140,000 distinct CDR3 sequences, of which 3.5% to 5% were seen once. The leading ten clones occupy over 1.3% of the sample.

This clonotype was counted at least ten times. Its antigen remains unidentified. No much larger clone is present one base from it, and per-base qualities are unavailable. Trimming takes 2 bases from V and 2 bases from J, and the germline ends sit 4 bases apart. The cysteine opens and the phenylalanine closes a CDR3 of 12 amino acids. Of the read, only the CDR3 DNA is kept; its 36 bases are in frame from base 1. This receptor was taken from a female donor in good health. This sequence uses TRBV12-3 or TRBV12-4 and TRBJ2-7; the D gene cannot be resolved reliably. The CDR3 sequence is CASSLWAYEQYF. In nucleotide form, the sequence is TGTGCCAGCAGTTTATGGGCCTACGAGCAGTACTTC.